This T cell receptor beta chain was found in a study of shared clonotypes between healthy human individuals. About the study: Plates per donor: three CD4 naive, three CD4 memory, two CD8 naive, one CD8 memory. Study-level results: Lower generation probabilities were found for non-shared clonotypes than for those shared by all four donors.

Assay: immunoSEQ multiplex PCR; the TCRdb copy retains only in-frame clones and omits some. The table records about 2 million clones, just under 95% of them present only once. Remarks on this clone: The antigen is unknown.

Only CD45RO-negative cells positively selected for CCR7 counted as naive CD8 cells, so terminally differentiated effector memory CD45RA+ cells were excluded. In germline, CDR1 is LGHNA, CDR2 YSLEER. The CDR3 sequence is 19 residues long. The V and J ends lost 0 bases and 0 bases, in that order; junction bases with no gene match: 11. The J gene is TRBJ2-1, the V gene TRBV4-3; TRBD1 aligns across 7 bases. The TCR sequence derives from a man aged 18 to 35 in good health. The specimen sequenced was naive CD8+ T cells sorted from blood. CDR3 region: CASSQDLRGPASSYNEQFF. CDR3 bases: TGCGCCAGCAGCCAAGATCTGAGGGGGCCGGCCAGCTCCTACAATGAGCAGTTCTTC.